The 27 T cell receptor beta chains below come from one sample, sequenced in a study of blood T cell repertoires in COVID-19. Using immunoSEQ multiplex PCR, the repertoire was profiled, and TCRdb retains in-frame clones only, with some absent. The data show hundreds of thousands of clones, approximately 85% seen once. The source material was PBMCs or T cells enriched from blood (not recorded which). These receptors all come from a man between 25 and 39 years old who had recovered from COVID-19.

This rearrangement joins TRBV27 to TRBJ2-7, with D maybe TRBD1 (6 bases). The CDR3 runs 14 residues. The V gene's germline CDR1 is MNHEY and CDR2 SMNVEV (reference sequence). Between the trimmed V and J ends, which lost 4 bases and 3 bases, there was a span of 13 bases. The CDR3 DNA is TGTGCCAGCAGTTACGGCAGGGGATACTACGAGCAGTACTTC. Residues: CASSYGRGYYEQYF.

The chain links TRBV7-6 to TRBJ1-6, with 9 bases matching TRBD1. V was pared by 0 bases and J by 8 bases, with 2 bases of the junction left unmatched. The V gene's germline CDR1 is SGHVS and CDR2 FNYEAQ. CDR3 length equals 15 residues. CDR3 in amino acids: CASSLARTGDSPLHF. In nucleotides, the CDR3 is TGTGCCAGCAGCTTAGCCCGGACAGGGGATTCACCCCTCCACTTT.

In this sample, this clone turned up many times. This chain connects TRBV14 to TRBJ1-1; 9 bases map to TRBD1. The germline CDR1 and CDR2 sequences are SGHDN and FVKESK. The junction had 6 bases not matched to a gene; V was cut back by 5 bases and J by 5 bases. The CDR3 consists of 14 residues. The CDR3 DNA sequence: TGTGCCAGCAGCACCACAGGGGGCCGGACTGAAGCTTTCTTT. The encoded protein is CASSTTGGRTEAFF. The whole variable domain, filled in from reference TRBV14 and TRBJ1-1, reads EAGVTQFPSHSVIEKGQTVTLRCDPISGHDNLYWYRRVMGKEIKFLLHFVKESKQDESGMPNNRFLAERTGGTYSTLKVQPAELEDSGVYFCASSTTGGRTEAFFGQGTRLTVV.

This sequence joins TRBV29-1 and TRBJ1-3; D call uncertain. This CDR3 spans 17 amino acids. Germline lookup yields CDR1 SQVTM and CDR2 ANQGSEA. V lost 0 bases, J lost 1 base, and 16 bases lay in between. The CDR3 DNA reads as TGCAGCGTTGAAGATTGGTCTCAGGCTTCATCTGGAAACACCATATATTTT. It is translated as CSVEDWSQASSGNTIYF.

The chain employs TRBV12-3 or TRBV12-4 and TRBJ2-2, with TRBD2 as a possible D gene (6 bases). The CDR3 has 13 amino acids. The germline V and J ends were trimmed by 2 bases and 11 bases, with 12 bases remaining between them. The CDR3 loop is CASSLRVGGELFF. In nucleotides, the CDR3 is TGTGCCAGCAGTTTAAGGGTCGGGGGTGAGCTGTTTTTT.

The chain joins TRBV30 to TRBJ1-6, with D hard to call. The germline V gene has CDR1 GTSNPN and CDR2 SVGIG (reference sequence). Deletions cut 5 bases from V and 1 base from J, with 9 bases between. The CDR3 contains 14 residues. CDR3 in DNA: TGTGCCTGGGGGCGCCGGTCCTATAATTCACCCCTCCACTTT. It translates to CAWGRRSYNSPLHF.

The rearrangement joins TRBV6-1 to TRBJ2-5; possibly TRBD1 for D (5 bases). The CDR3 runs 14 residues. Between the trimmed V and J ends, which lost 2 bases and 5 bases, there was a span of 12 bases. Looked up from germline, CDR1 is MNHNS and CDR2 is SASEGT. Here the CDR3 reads CASSEFQGWETQYF. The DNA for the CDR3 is TGTGCCAGCAGTGAATTTCAGGGTTGGGAGACCCAGTACTTC.

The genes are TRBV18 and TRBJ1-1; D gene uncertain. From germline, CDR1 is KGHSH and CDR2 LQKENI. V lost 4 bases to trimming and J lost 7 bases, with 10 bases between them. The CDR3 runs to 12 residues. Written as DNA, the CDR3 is TGTGCCAGCTCACAAACTCCGAGTGAAGCTTTCTTT. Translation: CASSQTPSEAFF.

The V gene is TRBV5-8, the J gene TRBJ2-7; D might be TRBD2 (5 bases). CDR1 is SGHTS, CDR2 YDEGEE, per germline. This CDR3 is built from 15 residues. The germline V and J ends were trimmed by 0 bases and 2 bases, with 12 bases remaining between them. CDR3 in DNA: TGTGCCAGCAGCTTGGGCGGGCAGGAGGCCTACGAGCAGTACTTC. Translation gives CASSLGGQEAYEQYF.

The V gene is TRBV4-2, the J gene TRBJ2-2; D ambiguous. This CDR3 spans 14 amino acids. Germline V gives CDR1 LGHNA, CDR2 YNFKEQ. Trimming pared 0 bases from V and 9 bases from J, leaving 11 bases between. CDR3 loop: CASSQEIGSRELFF. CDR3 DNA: TGTGCCAGCAGCCAAGAAATTGGCTCCCGGGAGCTGTTTTTT.

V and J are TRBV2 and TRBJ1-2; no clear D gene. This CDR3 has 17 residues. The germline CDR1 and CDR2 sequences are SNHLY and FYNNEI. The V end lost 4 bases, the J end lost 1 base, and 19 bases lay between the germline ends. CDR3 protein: CASSATDPSTVNYGYTF. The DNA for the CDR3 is TGTGCCAGCAGTGCTACAGATCCATCTACCGTTAACTATGGCTACACCTTC.

CDR3 sequence (DNA): TGTGCCTGGATCGGTCAGGGTCTAATCCCCTCCTATAATTCACCCCTCCACTTT. Its protein product is CAWIGQGLIPSYNSPLHF. The gene calls are TRBV30 and TRBJ1-6, with a weak D call TRBD1 (5 bases). The CDR3 has 18 residues. CDR1 is GTSNPN and CDR2 is SVGIG in the germline V gene (reference sequence). Trimming pared 4 bases from V and 0 bases from J, leaving 19 bases between.

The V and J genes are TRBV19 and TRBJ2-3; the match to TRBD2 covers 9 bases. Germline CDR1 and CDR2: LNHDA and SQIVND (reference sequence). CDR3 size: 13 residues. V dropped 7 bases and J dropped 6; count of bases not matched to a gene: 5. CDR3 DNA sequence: TGTGCCAGTACTAGCGGGGTGGATGATACGCAGTATTTT. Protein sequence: CASTSGVDDTQYF. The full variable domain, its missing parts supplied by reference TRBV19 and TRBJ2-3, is DGGITQSPKYLFRKEGQNVTLSCEQNLNHDAMYWYRQDPGQGLRLIYYSQIVNDFQKGDIAEGYSVSREKKESFPLTVTSAQKNPTAFYLCASTSGVDDTQYFGPGTRLTVL.

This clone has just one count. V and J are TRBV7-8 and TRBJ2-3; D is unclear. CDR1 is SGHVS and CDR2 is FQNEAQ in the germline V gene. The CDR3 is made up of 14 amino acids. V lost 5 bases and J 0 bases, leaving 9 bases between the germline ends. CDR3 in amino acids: CASSLGLSTDTQYF. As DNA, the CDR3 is TGTGCCAGCAGCCTAGGGCTTAGCACAGATACGCAGTATTTT.

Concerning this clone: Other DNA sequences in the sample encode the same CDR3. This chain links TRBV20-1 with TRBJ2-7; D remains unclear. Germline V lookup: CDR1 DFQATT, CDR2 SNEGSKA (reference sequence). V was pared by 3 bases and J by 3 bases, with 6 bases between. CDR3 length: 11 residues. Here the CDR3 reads CSARHGYEQYF. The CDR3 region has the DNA TGCAGTGCTAGGCACGGCTACGAGCAGTACTTC.

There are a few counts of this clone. In DNA, the CDR3 is TGTGCCAGCAGGGACAGCACTAATGAAAAACTGTTTTTT. Translated: CASRDSTNEKLFF. The chain joins TRBV25-1 to TRBJ1-4, with D maybe TRBD1 (6 bases). From germline, CDR1 is MGHDK and CDR2 SYGVNS. V lost 6 bases to trimming and J lost 2 bases, with 7 bases between them. This CDR3 is built from 13 residues.

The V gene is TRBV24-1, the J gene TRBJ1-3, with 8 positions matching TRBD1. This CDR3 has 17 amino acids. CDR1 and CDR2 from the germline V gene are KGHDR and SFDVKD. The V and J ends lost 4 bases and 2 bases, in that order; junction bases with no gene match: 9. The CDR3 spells CATSDSLGQGAGNTIYF. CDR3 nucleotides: TGTGCCACCAGTGACTCCCTCGGACAGGGAGCTGGAAACACCATATATTTT.

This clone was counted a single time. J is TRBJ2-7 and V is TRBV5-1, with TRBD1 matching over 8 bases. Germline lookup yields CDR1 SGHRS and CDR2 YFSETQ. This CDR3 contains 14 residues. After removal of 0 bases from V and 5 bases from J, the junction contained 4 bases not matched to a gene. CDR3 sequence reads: CASSLGQGFHEQYF. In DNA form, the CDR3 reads TGCGCCAGCAGCTTGGGACAGGGGTTCCACGAGCAGTACTTC.

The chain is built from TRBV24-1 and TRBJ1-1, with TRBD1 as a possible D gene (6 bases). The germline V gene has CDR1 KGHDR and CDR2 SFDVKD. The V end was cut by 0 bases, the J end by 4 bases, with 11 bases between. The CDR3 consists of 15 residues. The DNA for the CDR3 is TGTGCCACCAGTGATTTGGTTCAGGGGCCCACTGAAGCTTTCTTT. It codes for CATSDLVQGPTEAFF.

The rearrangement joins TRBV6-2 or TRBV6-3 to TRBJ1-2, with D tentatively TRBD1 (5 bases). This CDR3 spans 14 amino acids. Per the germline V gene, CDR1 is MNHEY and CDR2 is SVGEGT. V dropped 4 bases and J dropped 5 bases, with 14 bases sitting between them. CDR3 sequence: CASSSVGAGYGYTF. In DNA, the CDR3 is TGTGCCAGCAGTTCGGTTGGCGCAGGGTATGGCTACACCTTC.

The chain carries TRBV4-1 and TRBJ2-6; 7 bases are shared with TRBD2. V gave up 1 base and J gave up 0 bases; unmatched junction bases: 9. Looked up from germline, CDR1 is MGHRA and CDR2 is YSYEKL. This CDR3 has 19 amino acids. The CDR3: CASSQVLGRGTSGANVLTF. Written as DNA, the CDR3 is TGCGCCAGCAGCCAAGTCCTAGGGCGGGGGACCTCTGGGGCCAACGTCCTGACTTTC.

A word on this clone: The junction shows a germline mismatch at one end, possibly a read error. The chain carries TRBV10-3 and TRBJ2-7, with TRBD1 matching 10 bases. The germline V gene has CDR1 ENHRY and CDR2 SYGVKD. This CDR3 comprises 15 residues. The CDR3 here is CAISPRDRGSHEQYF. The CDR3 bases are TGTGCCATCAGTCCACGGGACAGGGGCTCCCACGAGCAGTACTTC.

The CDR3 is CASSLSRTNYEQYF. The CDR3 nucleotides are TGTGCCAGCAGCTTATCTCGGACTAACTACGAGCAGTACTTC. The rearrangement joins TRBV7-2 to TRBJ2-7; perhaps TRBD2 as D (6 bases). The CDR3 has 14 residues. Germline CDR1 and CDR2: SGHTA and FQGNSA. V was cut by 2 bases and J by 3 bases, with 11 bases left in between.

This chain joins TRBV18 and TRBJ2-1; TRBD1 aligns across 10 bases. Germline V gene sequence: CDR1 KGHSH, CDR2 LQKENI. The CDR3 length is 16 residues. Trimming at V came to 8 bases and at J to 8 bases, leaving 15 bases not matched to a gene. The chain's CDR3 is CASRQPKTGGKDEQFF. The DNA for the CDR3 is TGTGCCAGCCGACAACCAAAGACAGGGGGCAAGGATGAGCAGTTCTTC.

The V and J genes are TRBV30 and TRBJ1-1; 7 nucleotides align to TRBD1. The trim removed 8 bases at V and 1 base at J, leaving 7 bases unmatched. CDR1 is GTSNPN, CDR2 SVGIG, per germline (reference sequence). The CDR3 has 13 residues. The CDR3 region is CASSRGANTEAFF. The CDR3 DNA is TGTGCCAGTTCCAGGGGGGCGAACACTGAAGCTTTCTTT.

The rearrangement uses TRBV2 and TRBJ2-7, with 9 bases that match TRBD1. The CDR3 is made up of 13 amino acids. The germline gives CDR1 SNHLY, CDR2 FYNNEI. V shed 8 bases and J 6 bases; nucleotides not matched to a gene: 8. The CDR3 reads CASSRDRVGEQYF. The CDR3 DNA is TGTGCCAGCTCCCGGGACAGGGTTGGCGAGCAGTACTTC.

In DNA form, the CDR3 reads TGTGCCAGCAGTGAATTAGGGACAGGGGGAGAGGAAAAACTGTTTTTT. Its translation is CASSELGTGGEEKLFF. This chain connects TRBV25-1 to TRBJ1-4, with 11 bases that match TRBD1. CDR1 MGHDK and CDR2 SYGVNS come from the germline V gene. The CDR3 has 16 residues. V was clipped by 1 base and J by 8 bases; unmatched bases: 6.